The 16 T cell receptor beta chains in this list originate from one sample, sequenced in a study of cytomegalovirus exposure and HLA in healthy donors. The PCR made use of 60 Vbeta and 13 Jbeta primers. Profiled with immunoSEQ multiplex PCR; TCRdb holds only in-frame clones, not every one. The sample contains roughly 130,000 clones, about 71% of which appear only once. The sample taken for sequencing was PBMCs. All receptors derive from a woman in her sixties or seventies in good health and CMV-seropositive.

V gene TRBV10-2 combines with J gene TRBJ1-1; tentatively, D is TRBD1 (5 bases). CDR3 length: 15 amino acids. Trimming pared 3 bases from V and 3 bases from J, leaving 14 bases between. Per the germline V gene, CDR1 is WSHSY and CDR2 is SAAADI. DNA for the CDR3: TGCGCCAGCAGTGATGTCGGGGGTGGGTACACTGAAGCTTTCTTT. Translation: CASSDVGGGYTEAFF.

The chain links TRBV6-6 to TRBJ2-2; 7 nucleotides match TRBD2. The junction had 5 bases not matched to a gene; V was cut back by 7 bases and J by 3 bases. Per the germline V gene, CDR1 is MNHNY and CDR2 is SVGAGI (reference sequence). CDR3 size: 14 residues. Here the CDR3 DNA reads TGTGCCAGCACGTCCGGGAGGTACACCGGGGAGCTGTTTTTT. Translating it yields CASTSGRYTGELFF.

The rearrangement links TRBV19 to TRBJ1-2; no definite D call. In germline, CDR1 is LNHDA, CDR2 SQIVND (reference sequence). Trimming stripped 5 bases from V and 8 bases from J, with 18 bases between. The CDR3 has 14 amino acids. CDR3 in amino acids: CASSAPRGLTGYTF. CDR3 sequence (DNA): TGTGCCAGTAGTGCACCGCGAGGTCTGACGGGCTACACCTTC.

This chain connects TRBV19 to TRBJ1-5; the match to TRBD1 covers 7 bases. The germline V gene encodes CDR1 LNHDA and CDR2 SQIVND (reference sequence). Trimming removed 7 bases from V and 6 bases from J; junction bases left unmatched: 15. The CDR3 runs 16 residues. DNA of the CDR3: TGTGCCAGTACCAACCCCGCGACAGGGAGTGGTCAGCCCCAGCATTTT. Protein: CASTNPATGSGQPQHF. Full variable domain (remainder filled in from reference TRBV19 and TRBJ1-5): DGGITQSPKYLFRKEGQNVTLSCEQNLNHDAMYWYRQDPGQGLRLIYYSQIVNDFQKGDIAEGYSVSREKKESFPLTVTSAQKNPTAFYLCASTNPATGSGQPQHFGDGTRLSIL.

The rearrangement uses TRBV5-1 and TRBJ2-1; D ambiguous. Germline CDR1 reads SGHRS; CDR2 reads YFSETQ. V gave up 3 bases and J gave up 0 bases, with 10 bases separating them. This CDR3 has 15 residues. CDR3 region: CASSSDISSYNEQFF. Here the CDR3 DNA reads TGCGCCAGCAGCTCCGACATTAGCTCCTACAATGAGCAGTTCTTC.

This clone was counted once. This sequence joins TRBV19 and TRBJ2-7, with 9 nucleotides matching TRBD1. Germline V CDR1 and CDR2: LNHDA, SQIVND (reference sequence). J was trimmed by 3 bases and V by 6 bases; bases with no gene match: 3. There are 13 residues in the CDR3. The CDR3 region has the DNA TGTGCCAGTAGGGGACAGGGTTACTACGAGCAGTACTTC. Its protein is CASRGQGYYEQYF.

The chain uses TRBV2 and TRBJ2-3; D is undetermined. The CDR3 spans 13 residues. Germline-derived CDR1 and CDR2 are SNHLY and FYNNEI. Trimming took 3 bases from V and 4 from J, leaving 8 bases between them. The DNA of the CDR3 is TGTGCCAGCAGTGATTCCATTCCAGATACGCAGTATTTT. Translation: CASSDSIPDTQYF.

This rearrangement joins TRBV6-5 to TRBJ1-2; 7 bases fit TRBD1. Trimming took 2 bases from V and 4 from J; bases not matched to a gene: 10. The CDR3 runs to 16 residues. Germline CDR1 is MNHEY and CDR2 is SVGAGI. The CDR3 here is CASSYDREVSFYGYTF. The CDR3 nucleotides read TGTGCCAGCAGTTACGACAGGGAGGTCTCCTTCTATGGCTACACCTTC.

This clone was counted a single time. The J gene is TRBJ1-5, the V gene TRBV5-6, with D perhaps matching TRBD1 (6 bases). V was pared by 4 bases and J by 6 bases, with 8 bases between. This CDR3 contains 12 residues. Germline V CDR1 and CDR2: SGHDT, YYEEEE. DNA for the CDR3: TGTGCCAGCAGCAGGGGGTCTCAGCCCCAGCATTTT. This codes for CASSRGSQPQHF.

This clone was counted only a few times. The CDR3 spells CASSQWTGPGNTIYF. The CDR3 region has the DNA TGCGCCAGCAGCCAGTGGACAGGACCTGGAAACACCATATATTTT. V usage is TRBV4-1 and J usage is TRBJ1-3, with TRBD1 matching over 7 bases. After removal of 3 bases from V and 2 bases from J, the junction contained 4 bases not matched to a gene. CDR3 length: 15 residues. Per germline, CDR1 MGHRA and CDR2 YSYEKL.

This clone appeared many times. The rearrangement links TRBV2 to TRBJ1-2; 11 bases are shared with TRBD1. CDR3 length: 14 residues. V lost 6 bases to trimming and J lost 4 bases; unmatched junction nucleotides: 4. Germline V gene data show CDR1 as SNHLY and CDR2 as FYNNEI. The DNA for the CDR3 is TGTGCCAGCAGGGGGGGACAGGGGGTCTATGGCTACACCTTC. Residues: CASRGGQGVYGYTF. Full variable domain (remainder filled in from reference TRBV2 and TRBJ1-2): EPEVTQTPSHQVTQMGQEVILRCVPISNHLYFYWYRQILGQKVEFLVSFYNNEISEKSEIFDDQFSVERPDGSNFTLKIRSTKLEDSAMYFCASRGGQGVYGYTFGSGTRLTVV.

This rearrangement joins TRBV21-1 to TRBJ1-5; the table names TRBD1, a call not compared with the DNA. TRBV21-1 has pseudogene status. This CDR3 region has 14 residues. The CDR3 is CASSKGGQGQPQHF. DNA of the CDR3: TGTGCCAGCAGCAAAGGAGGCCAGGGGCAGCCCCAGCATTTT.

The chain couples TRBV19 to TRBJ1-4, with 8 bases lining up with TRBD1. The CDR3 is made up of 14 amino acids. The junction had 8 bases not matched to a gene; V was cut back by 6 bases and J by 8 bases. Germline lookup yields CDR1 LNHDA and CDR2 SQIVND (reference sequence). CDR3 DNA: TGTGCCAGTAGCGAGGACAGGGTAGGCGAAAAACTGTTTTTT. Its translation is CASSEDRVGEKLFF.

This clone was counted between two and nine times. The chain combines TRBV5-1 with TRBJ1-6; 9 nucleotides line up with TRBD1. V lost 0 bases to trimming and J lost 8 bases; unmatched junction nucleotides: 9. Germline V gene lookup returns CDR1 SGHRS and CDR2 YFSETQ. The CDR3 has 17 residues. Written as DNA, the CDR3 is TGCGCCAGCAGCTTGGTACAAATAAGGACAGGGGATTCACCCCTCCACTTT. Translating gives CASSLVQIRTGDSPLHF.

This chain joins TRBV7-6 and TRBJ1-5, with a weak D call TRBD1 (5 bases). Trimming took 5 bases from V and 0 from J, leaving 8 bases between them. Germline V CDR1 and CDR2: SGHVS, FNYEAQ. The CDR3 runs to 14 residues. The CDR3 loop is CASSATVSNQPQHF. CDR3 nucleotides: TGTGCCAGCAGCGCGACAGTTAGCAATCAGCCCCAGCATTTT.

This clone was observed a few times. V usage is TRBV6-5 and J usage is TRBJ1-5; D is possibly TRBD1 (6 bases). Germline V gene data show CDR1 as MNHEY and CDR2 as SVGAGI. This CDR3 is 15 amino acids long. V lost 5 bases to trimming and J lost 0 bases, with 11 bases between them. This CDR3 reads CASSRGGTSNQPQHF. CDR3 in DNA: TGTGCCAGCAGTAGGGGGGGGACTAGCAATCAGCCCCAGCATTTT.